These 22 T cell receptor beta chains were sequenced from one sample in a study of early T cells in non-severe SARS-CoV-2 infection. TCRdb reprocessed the 5' RACE reads via MiXCR and lists one record per CDR3 protein. The sample shows approximately 52,000 distinct CDR3 sequences, 8% of them seen only once. Sequencing was performed on whole blood. These receptors were taken from an adult who was a healthcare worker with PCR-confirmed SARS-CoV-2 infection or an uninfected control (not recorded which).

This clonotype was seen just once. The genes are TRBV5-1 and TRBJ1-2; possible D gene TRBD1, 6 bases. Per germline, CDR1 SGHRS and CDR2 YFSETQ. The CDR3 has 15 residues. Trimming removed 0 bases from V and 9 bases from J, with 18 bases in between. The CDR3 region has the DNA TGCGCCAGCAGCTTGGAGGCCTTCGGGGGCATGAGCTACACCTTC. Translating it yields CASSLEAFGGMSYTF.

The chain recombines TRBV7-9 with TRBJ1-1; possible D gene TRBD1, 5 bases. Trimming took off 8 bases at V and 5 bases at J, with 15 bases between the two ends. The CDR3 is made up of 13 amino acids. Germline CDR1 SEHNR, CDR2 FQNEAQ (reference sequence). CDR3 coding DNA: TGTGCCAGCCACCTTCAGGGAGCTACTGAAGCTTTCTTT. It translates to CASHLQGATEAFF.

The table lists this clonotype with many counts. V and J are TRBV5-6 and TRBJ2-3; 8 nucleotides match TRBD2. Germline lookup yields CDR1 SGHDT and CDR2 YYEEEE. J gave up 11 bases and V 4 bases, and 12 bases lay outside the gene matches. The CDR3 has 14 amino acids. In DNA form, the CDR3 reads TGTGCCAGCAGCCAGGACCCGGGACTAGAGGGGCAGTATTTT. Translated: CASSQDPGLEGQYF.

The J gene is TRBJ2-7, the V gene TRBV5-4, with D perhaps matching TRBD1 (6 bases). Germline V gene data show CDR1 as SGHNT and CDR2 as YYREEE (reference sequence). The CDR3 runs to 15 residues. Trimming removed 4 bases at V and 2 bases at J, with 16 bases between. Written as DNA, the CDR3 is TGTGCCAGCAGCCTTGAGGGGGACGTTGCCTACGAGCAGTACTTC. This translates into CASSLEGDVAYEQYF.

This clonotype was found a few times. This chain uses TRBV6-5 with TRBJ1-5; D perhaps matches TRBD1 (6 bases). V lost 6 bases and J 0 bases, leaving 12 bases between the germline ends. The germline V gene encodes CDR1 MNHEY and CDR2 SVGAGI. The CDR3 totals 15 residues. The CDR3 region has the DNA TGTGCCAGCAGGAACAGGGCCTATAGCAATCAGCCCCAGCATTTT. Its translation: CASRNRAYSNQPQHF.

This clonotype was picked up a small number of times. The rearrangement uses TRBV5-1 and TRBJ1-1; D is ambiguous. V was clipped by 0 bases and J by 5 bases, with 14 bases between them. CDR1 is SGHRS and CDR2 is YFSETQ in the germline V gene. The CDR3 runs to 15 residues. CDR3 in amino acids: CASSLEATRKTEAFF. The DNA for the CDR3 is TGCGCCAGCAGCTTGGAGGCAACAAGGAAGACTGAAGCTTTCTTT.

In nucleotides, the CDR3 is TGCGCCAGCAGCTTAATGGCTAGCGCCCTCACAGATACGCAGTATTTT. It translates to CASSLMASALTDTQYF. The genes are TRBV5-1 and TRBJ2-3; the D gene is possibly TRBD2 (6 bases). V was cut by 2 bases and J by 2 bases, with 15 bases left in between. The CDR3 loop spans 16 amino acids. Looked up from germline, CDR1 is SGHRS and CDR2 is YFSETQ.

This clonotype was detected ten times or more. The chain carries TRBV5-1 and TRBJ1-1; D ambiguous. This CDR3 is 13 amino acids long. Germline V CDR1 and CDR2: SGHRS, YFSETQ. V dropped 0 bases and J dropped 4 bases, with 7 bases sitting between them. The CDR3 bases are TGCGCCAGCAGCTTGGAGGTAGTCACTGAAGCTTTCTTT. Translation: CASSLEVVTEAFF.

A few counts support this clonotype. The genes are TRBV24-1 and TRBJ2-3; D possibly matches TRBD1 or TRBD2 (5 bases each). V lost 9 bases to trimming and J lost 8 bases, with 26 bases between them. The CDR3 has 16 amino acids. Germline CDR1 reads KGHDR; CDR2 reads SFDVKD. The CDR3 coding sequence is TGTGCCACCTGGCCGGCACGGAAAGGGGCCGAGGGTACGCAGTATTTT. This codes for CATWPARKGAEGTQYF.

The chain recombines TRBV5-5 with TRBJ2-1; D perhaps matches TRBD2 (6 bases). V was trimmed by 2 bases and J by 8 bases, leaving 17 bases between them. The CDR3 length is 15 residues. Germline assignment: CDR1 SGHKS and CDR2 YYEKEE (reference sequence). Written as DNA, the CDR3 is TGTGCCAGCAGCTTACGCGGGGCGACTTTCGATGAGCAGTTCTTC. It translates to CASSLRGATFDEQFF.

This clonotype was seen a handful of times. This sequence joins TRBV7-6 and TRBJ2-2, with D perhaps assigned TRBD1 or TRBD2 (5 bases each). V was cut by 7 bases and J by 5 bases, with 20 bases left in between. This CDR3 region has 16 residues. Germline CDR1 is SGHVS and CDR2 is FNYEAQ. The CDR3 nucleotides are TGTGCCAGCACCAACGGGGCTAGCAAAGCAACCGGGGAGCTGTTTTTT. Translated, it gives CASTNGASKATGELFF. Drawing the rest from reference TRBV7-6 and TRBJ2-2, the complete variable domain is GAGVSQSPRYKVTKRGQDVALRCDPISGHVSLYWYRQALGQGPEFLTYFNYEAQQDKSGLPNDRFSAERPEGSISTLTIQRTEQRDSAMYRCASTNGASKATGELFFGEGSRLTVL.

The chain combines TRBV11-3 with TRBJ2-5, with D unclear. V was clipped by 0 bases and J by 5 bases, with 10 bases between them. This CDR3 has 14 residues. CDR1 and CDR2 (germline): SGHNT, YENEEA. The CDR3 spells CASSLEAGSETQYF. Here the CDR3 DNA reads TGTGCCAGCAGCTTAGAGGCAGGCTCGGAGACCCAGTACTTC.

This clonotype was seen only a few times. The chain links TRBV20-1 to TRBJ2-1; D gene unclear. The V end was cut by 5 bases, the J end by 0 bases, with 8 bases between. Germline V CDR1 and CDR2: DFQATT, SNEGSKA (reference sequence). The CDR3 loop spans 13 amino acids. The CDR3: CSAAPSSYNEQFF. The CDR3 DNA follows: TGCAGTGCTGCTCCTAGCTCCTACAATGAGCAGTTCTTC.

This clonotype was seen ten or more times. The gene calls are TRBV4-1 and TRBJ2-5, with D possibly matching TRBD2 (6 bases). The germline V gene has CDR1 MGHRA and CDR2 YSYEKL. Trimming left V 0 bases short and J 4 bases short, with 12 bases between. The CDR3 loop spans 15 amino acids. The CDR3 here is CASSQDGSGVETQYF. The CDR3 DNA reads TGCGCCAGCAGCCAAGATGGGTCGGGGGTAGAGACCCAGTACTTC.

This clonotype was observed at least ten times. The chain joins TRBV20-1 to TRBJ1-4; D call uncertain. CDR1 and CDR2 (germline): DFQATT, SNEGSKA (reference sequence). V lost 2 bases and J lost 7, with 11 bases in between. This CDR3 contains 13 residues. CDR3 sequence reads: CSARKGGTEKLFF. In DNA, the CDR3 is TGCAGTGCTAGAAAGGGAGGTACTGAAAAACTGTTTTTT.

This chain joins TRBV6-4 and TRBJ2-1; maybe TRBD1 (5 bases). Trimming removed 6 bases at V and 2 bases at J, with 8 bases between. The CDR3 spans 13 residues. Germline V lookup: CDR1 MRHNA, CDR2 SNTAGT. CDR3 protein: CASRDTPYNEQFF. The CDR3 bases are TGTGCCAGCAGGGACACTCCCTACAATGAGCAGTTCTTC.

This clonotype showed up just a few times. The chain is built from TRBV21-1 and TRBJ1-1; TRBD1 was called by the table and not checked on the DNA. TRBV21-1 is tagged as a pseudogene. The CDR3 is made up of 17 amino acids. In DNA, the CDR3 is TGTGCCAGCAGCAGACCTCCCGACAGGGGGCACGGCACTGAAGCTTTCTTT. This codes for CASSRPPDRGHGTEAFF.

This clonotype was recorded at least ten times. The chain is built from TRBV28 and TRBJ2-7; D not certain. Per the germline V gene, CDR1 is MDHEN and CDR2 is SYDVKM. There are 12 residues in the CDR3. Trimming took off 6 bases at V and 3 bases at J, with 9 bases between the two ends. The CDR3 DNA is TGTGCCAGCAGCACCCGGCGCTACGAGCAGTACTTC. Its translation: CASSTRRYEQYF. The full variable domain, with the rest looked up from reference TRBV28 and TRBJ2-7, is DVKVTQSSRYLVKRTGEKVFLECVQDMDHENMFWYRQDPGLGLRLIYFSYDVKMKEKGDIPEGYSVSREKKERFSLILESASTNQTSMYLCASSTRRYEQYFGPGTRLTVT.

This clonotype was seen at least ten times. The chain uses TRBV29-1 and TRBJ2-1; TRBD1 aligns across 7 bases. CDR3 length equals 12 residues. V shed 5 bases and J 9 bases; nucleotides not matched to a gene: 7. Germline-derived CDR1 and CDR2 are SQVTM and ANQGSEA. This CDR3 is CSVTPTGVEQFF. The CDR3 bases are TGCAGCGTTACACCAACAGGGGTTGAGCAGTTCTTC.

By frequency in the sample, this clonotype is medium-sized (0.01 to 0.1%). This chain joins TRBV6-4 and TRBJ2-1, with D tentatively TRBD2 (6 bases). This CDR3 has 15 amino acids. Germline loops: CDR1 MRHNA, CDR2 SNTAGT. Trimming cost V 0 bases and J 0 bases, with 6 bases left between them. CDR3 coding DNA: TGTGCCAGCAGTGACTCTAGCGGCTCCTACAATGAGCAGTTCTTC. It codes for CASSDSSGSYNEQFF.

V is TRBV29-1 and J is TRBJ2-3; unclear D gene. V was clipped by 0 bases and J by 2 bases, with 18 bases between them. The CDR3 contains 17 residues. Germline CDR1 reads SQVTM; CDR2 reads ANQGSEA. As DNA, the CDR3 is TGCAGCGTTGAAGAGACCTGGGTCTCCAAGCCCACAGATACGCAGTATTTT. Residues: CSVEETWVSKPTDTQYF.

This clonotype occurred many times. The genes are TRBV14 and TRBJ2-3; D might be TRBD2 (5 bases). Looked up from germline, CDR1 is SGHDN and CDR2 is FVKESK. V lost 4 bases to trimming and J lost 1 base, with 18 bases between them. The CDR3 covers 17 residues. CDR3 nucleotides: TGTGCCAGCAGCCCCCGGGTGACGGGGTTTGGCACAGATACGCAGTATTTT. Translation gives CASSPRVTGFGTDTQYF.